This T cell receptor (beta chain) emerged from a study of graft-versus-host responses after intestinal transplantation. General study results and limits: The authors found GvH clones in recipient marrow, some appearing first in ileum or blood.

Some clones are missing from TCRdb's copy, which holds only in-frame ones; the method was immunoSEQ multiplex PCR. The profile shows about 150,000 clones, 80% to 95% of them singletons. A word on this clone: Its antigen is undetermined.

The sequence was obtained from a human donor who received an intestinal transplant. Specimen: unstimulated CD4+ T cells sorted from spleen or lymph node cells, collected before intestinal transplant.

CDR3 amino acids: CASSLSGTSGSNEQFF. In nucleotides, the CDR3 is TGTGCCAGCAGCCTCTCCGGGACTAGCGGGAGTAATGAGCAGTTCTTC. The chain joins TRBV9 to TRBJ2-1; 14 nucleotides align to TRBD2. The junction had 7 bases not matched to a gene; V was cut back by 4 bases and J by 7 bases. CDR3 length equals 16 residues. Germline assignment: CDR1 SGDLS and CDR2 YYNGEE.